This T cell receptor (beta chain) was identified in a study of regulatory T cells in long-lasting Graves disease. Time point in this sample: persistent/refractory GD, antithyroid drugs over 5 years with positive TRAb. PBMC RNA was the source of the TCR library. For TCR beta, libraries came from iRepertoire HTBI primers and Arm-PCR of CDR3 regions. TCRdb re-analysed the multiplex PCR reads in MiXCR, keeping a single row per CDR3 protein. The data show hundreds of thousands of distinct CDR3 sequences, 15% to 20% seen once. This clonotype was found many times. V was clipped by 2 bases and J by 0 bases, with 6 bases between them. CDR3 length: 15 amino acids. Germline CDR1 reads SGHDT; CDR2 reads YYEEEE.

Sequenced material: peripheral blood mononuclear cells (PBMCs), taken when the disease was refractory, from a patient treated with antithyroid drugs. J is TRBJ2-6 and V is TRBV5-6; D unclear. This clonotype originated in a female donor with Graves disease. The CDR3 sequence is CASSLLNSGANVLTF. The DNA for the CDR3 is TGTGCCAGCAGCTTACTGAACTCTGGGGCCAACGTCCTGACTTTC.